This T cell receptor beta chain came from a study of Ad26.COV2.S vaccination and SARS-CoV-2 variants. Here immunoSEQ multiplex PCR was the method, and the copy in TCRdb shows in-frame clones only, minus some. The sample consists of 440,000 or so clones, about 88% of them appearing once. Specified treatment: over 15 received Ad26.COV2.S at low or high dose, single or two shots; 5 received placebo; per-sample allocation not given. Each sample was drawn 63 days after the first injection (of vaccine or placebo). The V gene lost 6 bases and the J gene lost 2 bases, with 12 bases spanning the gap. Germline CDR1 reads MNHEY; CDR2 reads SVGAGI. The CDR3 length is 14 residues.

The chain is built from TRBV6-5 and TRBJ2-3; TRBD1 might be the D (6 bases). The TCR comes from a person aged 18 to 65 who received the Ad26.COV2.S COVID-19 vaccine or a placebo. The input for sequencing was peripheral blood, taken in a trial of Ad26.COV2.S vaccine versus placebo. The CDR3 coding sequence is TGTGCCAGCAGCCCGGGACACTTCACAGATACGCAGTATTTT. Amino acid sequence: CASSPGHFTDTQYF.